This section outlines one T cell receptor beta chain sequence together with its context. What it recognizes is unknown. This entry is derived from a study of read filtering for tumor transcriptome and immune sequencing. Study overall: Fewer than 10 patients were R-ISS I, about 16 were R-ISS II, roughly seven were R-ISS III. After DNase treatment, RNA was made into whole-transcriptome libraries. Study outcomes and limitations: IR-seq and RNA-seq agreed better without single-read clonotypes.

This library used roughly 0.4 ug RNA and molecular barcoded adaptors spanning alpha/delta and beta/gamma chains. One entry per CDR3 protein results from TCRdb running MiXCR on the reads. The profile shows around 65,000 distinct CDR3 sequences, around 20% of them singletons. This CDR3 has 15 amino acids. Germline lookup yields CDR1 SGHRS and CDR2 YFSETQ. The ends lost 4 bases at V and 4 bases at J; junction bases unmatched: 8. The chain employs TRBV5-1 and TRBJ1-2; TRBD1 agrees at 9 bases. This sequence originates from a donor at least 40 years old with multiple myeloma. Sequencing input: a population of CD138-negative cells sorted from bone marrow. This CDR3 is CASSPRTGEGYGYTF. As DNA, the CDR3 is TGCGCCAGCAGCCCCAGGACAGGGGAGGGCTATGGCTACACCTTC. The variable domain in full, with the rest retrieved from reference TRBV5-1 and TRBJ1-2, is KAGVTQTPRYLIKTRGQQVTLSCSPISGHRSVSWYQQTPGQGLQFLFEYFSETQRNKGNFPGRFSGRQFSNSRSEMNVSTLELGDSALYLCASSPRTGEGYGYTFGSGTRLTVV.